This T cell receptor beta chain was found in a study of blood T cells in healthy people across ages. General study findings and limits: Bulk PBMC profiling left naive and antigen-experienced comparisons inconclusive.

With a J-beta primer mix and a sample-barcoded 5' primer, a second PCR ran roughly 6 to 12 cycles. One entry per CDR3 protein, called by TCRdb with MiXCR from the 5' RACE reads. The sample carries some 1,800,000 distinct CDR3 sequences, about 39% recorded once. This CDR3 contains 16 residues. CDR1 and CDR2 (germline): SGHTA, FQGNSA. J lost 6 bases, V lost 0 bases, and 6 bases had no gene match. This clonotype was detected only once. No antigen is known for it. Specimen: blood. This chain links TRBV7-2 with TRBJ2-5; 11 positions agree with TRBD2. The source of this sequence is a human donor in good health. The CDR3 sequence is CASSLAVSSGGKTQYF. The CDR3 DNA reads TGTGCCAGCAGCTTAGCGGTATCTAGCGGGGGGAAGACCCAGTACTTC.